Shown below are 25 T cell receptor beta chains from a single sample sequenced in a study of T cells in Graves' hyperthyroidism and ophthalmopathy. The CDR3 regions of TCR beta were amplified from RNA transcripts. HTBI primers were the set used in a first-round RT-PCR of the TCR CDR3. TCRdb passed the multiplex PCR reads through MiXCR, listing each CDR3 protein once. The table includes under 350,000 distinct CDR3 sequences, 21% detected once. Material for sequencing was blood. Receptors were obtained from a woman aged 45-59 years with Graves' hyperthyroidism.

Many counts were recorded for this clonotype. The chain has TRBV5-1 and TRBJ1-2; D uncertain. This CDR3 is 12 amino acids long. Germline assignment: CDR1 SGHRS and CDR2 YFSETQ. Trimming shortened V by 4 bases and J by 7 bases, and 11 bases separated the two germline ends. This CDR3 reads CASSPHAAGYTF. DNA of the CDR3: TGCGCCAGCAGCCCCCACGCGGCTGGCTACACCTTC.

The table lists this clonotype with many counts. The chain combines TRBV12-3 or TRBV12-4 with TRBJ2-7; the match to TRBD1 covers 8 bases. J lost 1 base, V lost 6 bases, and 14 bases had no gene match. The CDR3 loop spans 17 amino acids. This CDR3 is CASSHLLGTGRSYEQYF. The CDR3 DNA reads TGTGCCAGCAGCCATCTTCTCGGGACAGGACGATCCTACGAGCAGTACTTC.

This clonotype was detected many times. The V and J genes are TRBV30 and TRBJ2-1, with TRBD1 identical over 9 bases. This CDR3 region has 14 residues. CDR1 and CDR2 from the germline V gene are GTSNPN and SVGIG (reference sequence). Trimming cost V 4 bases and J 3 bases; bases outside gene matches: 4. This CDR3 reads CAWTGTGYYNEQFF. The CDR3 nucleotides are TGTGCCTGGACAGGGACAGGGTACTACAATGAGCAGTTCTTC.

This clonotype was counted between two and nine times. A read error is possible here, since a much larger clone lies one base away. V and J are TRBV7-3 and TRBJ2-1; the D gene is possibly TRBD2 (5 bases). Trimming took 4 bases from V and 9 from J, leaving 7 bases between them. The CDR3 loop spans 11 amino acids. CDR1 is SGHTA and CDR2 is FQGTGA in the germline V gene. CDR3 sequence: CASSSGIEQFF. The CDR3 coding sequence is TGTGCCAGCAGCTCCGGGATTGAGCAGTTCTTC. The full variable domain, with the rest looked up from reference TRBV7-3 and TRBJ2-1, is GAGVSQTPSNKVTEKGKYVELRCDPISGHTALYWYRQSLGQGPEFLIYFQGTGAADDSGLPNDRFFAVRPEGSVSTLKIQRTERGDSAVYLCASSSGIEQFFGPGTRLTVL.

The chain employs TRBV19 and TRBJ1-2, with D possibly being TRBD1 (5 bases). CDR3 length: 14 residues. V gave up 7 bases and J gave up 3 bases, with 15 bases separating them. Germline V lookup: CDR1 LNHDA, CDR2 SQIVND (reference sequence). The CDR3 here is CASIPTALDYGYTF. CDR3 in DNA: TGTGCCAGTATCCCGACAGCTCTCGACTATGGCTACACCTTC.

This clonotype was counted many times. The V and J genes are TRBV11-3 and TRBJ2-3; TRBD2 agrees at 11 bases. The trim removed 3 bases at V and 3 bases at J, leaving 14 bases unmatched. The CDR3 is 19 amino acids. Germline lookup yields CDR1 SGHNT and CDR2 YENEEA. CDR3: CASSFLLGTSGERTDTQYF. DNA for the CDR3: TGTGCCAGCAGCTTTCTTCTAGGGACTAGCGGAGAACGGACAGATACGCAGTATTTT.

The rearrangement links TRBV27 to TRBJ2-1; 10 bases line up with TRBD2. After removal of 0 bases from V and 5 bases from J, the junction contained 16 bases not matched to a gene. The CDR3 is 20 amino acids. Germline-derived CDR1 and CDR2 are MNHEY and SMNVEV (reference sequence). CDR3 nucleotide sequence: TGTGCCAGCAGTTTATCGAGGGCTAGCGGGAGAAGGGGGAGCAACAATGAGCAGTTCTTC. Protein: CASSLSRASGRRGSNNEQFF.

As concerns this clonotype: A much bigger clone sits one base away, suggesting this may be a read error. J is TRBJ2-3 and V is TRBV12-5, with D possibly TRBD1 on 6 matching bases. This CDR3 comprises 16 residues. CDR1 LGHNT and CDR2 FRNRAP come from the germline V gene. Trimming took off 0 bases at V and 4 bases at J, with 14 bases between the two ends. The CDR3 DNA is TGTGCTAGTGGTTTGGTAGAGGGCAGGGGCTCAGATACGCAGTATTTT. It is translated as CASGLVEGRGSDTQYF.

The chain recombines TRBV20-1 with TRBJ1-2; D is unresolved. Germline V gives CDR1 DFQATT, CDR2 SNEGSKA (reference sequence). This CDR3 is 14 amino acids long. The germline V and J ends were trimmed by 0 bases and 7 bases, with 15 bases remaining between them. In DNA, the CDR3 is TGCAGTGCTAGAGATCAAGGGTCTGGAGGTGGCTACACCTTC. Its protein is CSARDQGSGGGYTF.

V is TRBV6-1 and J is TRBJ1-1; D is undetermined. The CDR3 runs 13 residues. In germline, CDR1 is MNHNS, CDR2 SASEGT. V gave up 7 bases and J gave up 7 bases, with 16 bases separating them. CDR3 region: CASKGQEVVEAFF. CDR3 nucleotides: TGTGCCAGCAAAGGTCAGGAGGTGGTTGAAGCTTTCTTT.

This chain links TRBV20-1 with TRBJ1-2, with 10 bases fitting TRBD1. The length of the CDR3 is 14 residues. Trimming removed 4 bases from V and 2 bases from J; junction bases left unmatched: 4. Germline-derived CDR1 and CDR2 are DFQATT and SNEGSKA (reference sequence). The CDR3 nucleotides are TGCAGTGCTAATCCGGGACAGGGGAACTATGGCTACACCTTC. Protein sequence: CSANPGQGNYGYTF.

In its sample, this clonotype was seen many times. The chain carries TRBV7-9 and TRBJ1-4, with D unclear. CDR1 and CDR2 from the germline V gene are SEHNR and FQNEAQ (reference sequence). The CDR3 consists of 14 residues. V was trimmed by 3 bases and J by 3 bases, leaving 8 bases between them. CDR3 amino acids: CASSFETSNEKLFF. CDR3 DNA sequence: TGTGCCAGCAGCTTCGAGACCTCTAATGAAAAACTGTTTTTT.

Only a few counts were recorded for this clonotype. The J gene is TRBJ2-5, the V gene TRBV14; 8 nucleotides align to TRBD1. Germline V gene sequence: CDR1 SGHDN, CDR2 FVKESK. CDR3 length: 14 residues. J lost 3 bases, V lost 3 bases, and 3 bases had no gene match. CDR3 bases: TGTGCCAGCAGCCACAGGGGGCACGAAGAGACCCAGTACTTC. Translating it yields CASSHRGHEETQYF.

The CDR3 nucleotides are TGTGCCAGCACCTTAGGGTTCTCTGGAAACACCATATATTTT. Translated: CASTLGFSGNTIYF. The chain is built from TRBV12-3 or TRBV12-4 and TRBJ1-3; D is uncertain. The V gene lost 7 bases and the J gene lost 0 bases, with 10 bases spanning the gap. The CDR3 has 14 amino acids.

This clonotype was detected only a few times. The chain recombines TRBV7-9 with TRBJ1-1; D ambiguous. The CDR3 is 14 amino acids. Germline loops: CDR1 SEHNR, CDR2 FQNEAQ (reference sequence). V lost 5 bases, J lost 6 bases, and 16 bases lay in between. Here the CDR3 reads CASSPRPRRAEAFF. As DNA, the CDR3 is TGTGCCAGCAGCCCCCGGCCCCGTCGGGCTGAAGCTTTCTTT.

V and J are TRBV5-5 and TRBJ1-2, with D unclear. V was pared by 0 bases and J by 2 bases, with 8 bases between. The CDR3 extends over 14 amino acids. CDR1 and CDR2 (germline): SGHKS, YYEKEE (reference sequence). The CDR3 DNA is TGTGCCAGCAGCTTGGGGACGCAAAACTATGGCTACACCTTC. It translates to CASSLGTQNYGYTF. Looking up the rest from reference TRBV5-5 and TRBJ1-2 gives the full variable domain: DAGVTQSPTHLIKTRGQQVTLRCSPISGHKSVSWYQQVLGQGPQFIFQYYEKEERGRGNFPDRFSARQFPNYSSELNVNALLLGDSALYLCASSLGTQNYGYTFGSGTRLTVV.

This clonotype was counted many times. The chain uses TRBV28 and TRBJ2-7; D is ambiguous. Germline assignment: CDR1 MDHEN and CDR2 SYDVKM. This CDR3 has 14 amino acids. V dropped 5 bases and J dropped 1 base, with 12 bases sitting between them. This CDR3 is CASSRRPLSYEQYF. The CDR3 DNA sequence: TGTGCCAGCAGTCGCAGACCCCTGTCCTACGAGCAGTACTTC.

The CDR3 sequence: CASSPLAGVLYEQYF. CDR3 nucleotides: TGTGCCAGCAGTCCACTAGCGGGAGTCCTTTACGAGCAGTACTTC. The chain has TRBV11-2 and TRBJ2-7; 11 bases align to TRBD2. In germline, CDR1 is SGHAT, CDR2 FQNNGV. CDR3 length equals 15 residues. The J segment lost 4 bases and the V segment lost 6 bases, leaving 8 bases of the junction unmatched. Together with reference TRBV11-2 and TRBJ2-7, the CDR3 gives the full variable domain: EAGVAQSPRYKIIEKRQSVAFWCNPISGHATLYWYQQILGQGPKLLIQFQNNGVVDDSQLPKDRFSAERLKGVDSTLKIQPAKLEDSAVYLCASSPLAGVLYEQYFGPGTRLTVT.

There are many counts of this clonotype. V and J are TRBV7-6 and TRBJ2-1; D uncertain. Deletions cut 2 bases from V and 3 bases from J, with 8 bases between. Germline V gives CDR1 SGHVS, CDR2 FNYEAQ. The CDR3 spans 14 residues. CDR3 residues: CASSLRPLYNEQFF. DNA of the CDR3: TGTGCCAGCAGCTTAAGGCCCCTCTACAATGAGCAGTTCTTC. Full variable domain (rest looked up from reference TRBV7-6 and TRBJ2-1): GAGVSQSPRYKVTKRGQDVALRCDPISGHVSLYWYRQALGQGPEFLTYFNYEAQQDKSGLPNDRFSAERPEGSISTLTIQRTEQRDSAMYRCASSLRPLYNEQFFGPGTRLTVL.

This clonotype was picked up many times. This rearrangement joins TRBV30 to TRBJ2-3; no clear D gene. CDR1 is GTSNPN and CDR2 is SVGIG in the germline V gene (reference sequence). The V and J ends lost 0 bases and 0 bases respectively, with 4 bases between them. The CDR3 sequence is 13 residues long. CDR3 protein: CAWSVGSTDTQYF. The DNA for the CDR3 is TGTGCCTGGAGTGTAGGTAGCACAGATACGCAGTATTTT.

This clonotype was recorded many times. The chain carries TRBV30 and TRBJ2-1; D is possibly TRBD1 or TRBD2 (6 bases each). The V and J ends lost 0 bases and 8 bases respectively, with 11 bases between them. CDR3 size: 13 residues. From germline, CDR1 is GTSNPN and CDR2 SVGIG (reference sequence). The CDR3 nucleotides are TGTGCCTGGAGTGTAGCCGGGGGCTATGAGCAGTTCTTC. Translated, it gives CAWSVAGGYEQFF.

The CDR3 DNA follows: TGTGCCAGCAGTTTATCCGGCCGTGACCCCTACGAGCAGTACTTC. Protein: CASSLSGRDPYEQYF. The chain has TRBV27 and TRBJ2-7; D gene uncertain. CDR1 and CDR2 from the germline V gene are MNHEY and SMNVEV (reference sequence). The CDR3 covers 15 residues. V was pared by 0 bases and J by 2 bases, with 11 bases between.

This rearrangement joins TRBV5-5 to TRBJ1-2; 12 bases line up with TRBD1. Germline V gives CDR1 SGHKS, CDR2 YYEKEE (reference sequence). The CDR3 is made up of 16 amino acids. Trimming at V came to 4 bases and at J to 4 bases, leaving 8 bases not matched to a gene. This CDR3 is CASSGGQGATLYGYTF. For the CDR3, the DNA is TGTGCCAGCAGCGGGGGACAGGGGGCGACTCTCTATGGCTACACCTTC.

The chain couples TRBV7-2 to TRBJ1-2; perhaps TRBD1 as D (5 bases). V was pared by 2 bases and J by 0 bases, with 10 bases between. The CDR3 contains 15 residues. CDR1 and CDR2 (germline): SGHTA, FQGNSA. CDR3 protein: CASSLRGTTNYGYTF. CDR3 nucleotide sequence: TGTGCCAGCAGCTTAAGGGGTACTACTAACTATGGCTACACCTTC.

The chain combines TRBV7-9 with TRBJ2-3; 7 positions agree with TRBD2. Germline-derived CDR1 and CDR2 are SEHNR and FQNEAQ (reference sequence). V was pared by 5 bases and J by 0 bases, with 8 bases of the junction left unmatched. The CDR3 loop spans 16 amino acids. The CDR3 coding sequence is TGTGCCAGCAGCCCCCCGACTAGCCGTAGCACAGATACGCAGTATTTT. It yields the protein CASSPPTSRSTDTQYF.